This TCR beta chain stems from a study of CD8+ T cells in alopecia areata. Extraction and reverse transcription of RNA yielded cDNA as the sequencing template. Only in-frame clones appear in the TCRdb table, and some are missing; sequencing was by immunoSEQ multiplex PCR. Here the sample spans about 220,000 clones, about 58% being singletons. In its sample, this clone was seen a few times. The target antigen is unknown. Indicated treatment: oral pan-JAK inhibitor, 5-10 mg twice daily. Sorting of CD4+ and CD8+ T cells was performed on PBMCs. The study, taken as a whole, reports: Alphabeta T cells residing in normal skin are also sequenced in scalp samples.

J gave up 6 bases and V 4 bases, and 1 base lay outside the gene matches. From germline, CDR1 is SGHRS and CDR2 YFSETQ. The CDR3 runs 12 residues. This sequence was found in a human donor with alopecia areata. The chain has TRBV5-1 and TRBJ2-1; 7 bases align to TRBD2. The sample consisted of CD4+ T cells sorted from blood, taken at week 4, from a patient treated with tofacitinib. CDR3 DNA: TGCGCCAGCAGCCCGGGGGGCAATGAGCAGTTCTTC. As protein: CASSPGGNEQFF.